This entry concerns a single T cell receptor (beta chain). Sorted subsets were amplified in replicate PCRs using 200 to 250 ng DNA, 32,000 or so T cell genomes. The repertoire was sequenced with immunoSEQ multiplex PCR; TCRdb's copy has only in-frame clones and lacks some. The sample yields fewer than 3 million clones, under 95% seen once. The data were obtained in a study of shared clonotypes between healthy human individuals. CDR3 length equals 15 residues. Trimming removed 4 bases from V and 4 bases from J, with 17 bases in between. Per the germline V gene, CDR1 is SGDLS and CDR2 is YYNGEE. The sequence was obtained from a man aged 18 to 29 in good health. Some clones in this sample may be carry-over from other donors' samples. J is TRBJ1-1 and V is TRBV9; D is undetermined. Sequenced input: naive CD4+ T cells from PBMCs. Subset in this sample: CD45RA+ positively selected. The CDR3 protein is CASSPRGRGGTEAFF. CDR3 nucleotide sequence: TGTGCCAGCAGCCCCCGCGGTCGGGGAGGCACTGAAGCTTTCTTT.